This T cell receptor beta chain was sequenced in a study of T cells in Graves' hyperthyroidism and ophthalmopathy (dated by TCRdb to the late 2010s). Context from the whole study: Peripheral blood was collected at initial diagnosis, before any treatment. To identify TCR V-J signatures that set the groups apart, the researchers used a discovery cohort of 100 patients, made up of some 41 with Graves' ophthalmopathy and about 60 with stable Graves' hyperthyroidism. Prospective prediction of ophthalmopathy was tested in an independent validation cohort of about 19 hyperthyroidism patients and some 17 patients who later progressed to ophthalmopathy. The roughly 91 discovery patients were randomly divided into training and test sets at a 7:3 ratio. In addition, the study compared T-cell repertoires in thyroid tissue and in blood from roughly 6 Graves' hyperthyroidism patients. Once sampling was done, hyperthyroidism patients were given methimazole at a starting dose of 30 mg daily, whereas ophthalmopathy patients were given high-dose intravenous methylprednisolone. The paper reports TCR Vbeta CDR3 sequencing of over 120 peripheral blood samples: approximately 43 ophthalmopathy, under 80 hyperthyroidism and approximately 17 progressor patients. What the study reported, not specific to this receptor: Most expanded thyroid clonotypes (frequency above 0.001) were also detected in blood, a finding suggesting that blood repertoires may reflect thyroid immune responses. In validation, progression to ophthalmopathy was predicted by the model with around 71% sensitivity and around 75% specificity, a median of 6.5 months before onset. In cross-validation, a model built on a 13 V-J signature told ophthalmopathy apart from stable hyperthyroidism with 85% to 90% sensitivity and roughly 82% specificity, and in testing the same model reached 80%/75%. No statistical method was used to fix the sample size in advance, and group allocation was not hidden from the investigators.

Moderately to severely active disease, a Clinical Activity Score of at least 3, a NOSPECS grade of at least 4, and a duration under 3 months were present in ophthalmopathy patients. Exclusion was applied to patients with uncontrolled infections, other autoimmune diseases, pregnancy or lactation. Diagnoses were based on clinical symptoms, serum thyroxine and TRAb, thyroid ultrasound and orbital computed tomography. PBMCs were isolated from 8 to 10 ml of fresh peripheral blood by Ficoll-Paque density gradient centrifugation. Total RNA was extracted using Trizol reagent, and RNA quality was assessed on an Agilent 2100 Bioanalyzer. The sample holds many counts of this clonotype. The antigen it binds to is not known. Base quality data are lacking; no much larger clone is found one base away. TCR beta CDR3 regions were amplified from RNA transcripts. The first round of RT-PCR for the TCR CDR3 was performed with the HTBI primer set and the Qiagen OneStep RT-PCR kit. The libraries were constructed in a second round of multiplex PCR and then size-selected and purified. Libraries were sequenced paired-end with 100 bp reads on an Illumina HiSeq2000. Per the source publication's procedure: Raw data were processed with SOAPnuke, discarding reads with adapters, uncalled bases, mean Phred below 15, or no exact constant-primer or identifier match. High-quality paired reads were merged using COPE v1.2.5, and each unique nucleotide sequence was defined as a clonotype. Clonotypes were aligned to IMGT TRBV, TRBD and TRBJ reference segments using MiTCR v1.1. Analysis was restricted to V-J combinations with a frequency above 0.0001, which covered roughly 99% of repertoires. The TCS score was defined as the ratio of F50 (clonal expansion) to E x V (chaos), calculated using BLOSUM62-based TCRdist between CDR3 peptides within each V-J. Welch's t-statistics and random forest reduced just over 500 V-J features to some 14, which were used in a naive Bayes classifier (R e1071). In-frame beta chains were kept once TCRdb had trimmed the public reads at Q25 with fastp and called clones with MiXCR. Rows merge per CDR3 protein into single entries with the most common DNA and genes. TCRdb, not the authors, supplied the V and J calls. The table for this sample lists some 570,000 distinct CDR3 sequences; more than 13% of them were counted only once. The ten largest clones take up roughly 7.1% of the sample.

The CDR3 has 19 amino acids, counting the end cysteine and phenylalanine. The kept DNA is CDR3 alone, 57 bases in frame from the first base. From V the trimming removes 0 bases and from J it removes 2 bases, while the gene matches leave 17 bases of the junction unaccounted for. The germline V gene (reference sequence) specifies DFQATT as CDR1 and SNEGSKA as CDR2. This receptor chain uses TRBV20-1 and TRBJ2-5; the junction holds 8 bases that match TRBD1. Sequenced input: blood. This sequence was found in a woman aged 18 to 35 with Graves' ophthalmopathy. The sequenced DNA: TGCAGTGCTAGAGATAGAGCAGTTTTGGCCAGGGGGCATCAAGAGACCCAGTACTTC. The encoded protein is CSARDRAVLARGHQETQYF.